The rows below give T cell receptor beta chains drawn from one sample of a study of T cells expressing NK-cell markers. With the 5' RACE reads reprocessed, TCRdb shows one record per CDR3 protein and no DNA. The sample totals about 410,000 distinct CDR3 sequences. Sequenced input: blood T cells: a sorted CD56 or NKG2C T cell subset, CD4+ or CD8+ T cells, or bulk PBMC T cells (not recorded which). The receptors were gathered from a woman aged 50 to 65 in good health. Both conserved end residues are part of each CDR3.

j_call: TRBJ1-2; v_call: TRBV4-1; cdr3_aa: CASSPPGGSKGYTF
j_call: TRBJ2-5; v_call: TRBV25-1; cdr3_aa: CASSANLGGSATQYF
j_call: TRBJ2-1; v_call: TRBV20-1; cdr3_aa: CSAIGSAGAGDEQFF
j_call: TRBJ1-1; v_call: TRBV30; cdr3_aa: CAWNDRGRAFF
j_call: TRBJ2-3; v_call: TRBV7-6; cdr3_aa: CASSSTSPKGTDTQYF
j_call: TRBJ2-7; v_call: TRBV11-2; cdr3_aa: CASSYTQGPNYEQYF
j_call: TRBJ2-5; v_call: TRBV5-1; cdr3_aa: CASSLSGRGREETQYF
j_call: TRBJ2-1; v_call: TRBV28; cdr3_aa: CASSTGTGSYNEQFF
j_call: TRBJ2-1; v_call: TRBV7-7; cdr3_aa: CASSLGTSGRADEQFF
j_call: TRBJ2-1; v_call: TRBV5-1; cdr3_aa: CASSLEGTRITSEQFF